This T cell receptor beta chain was captured by sequencing in a study of T cell responses to AZD1222 COVID-19 vaccine. Findings and caveats of the study: Baseline testing showed seropositivity in only six AZD1222 recipients.

Generated by immunoSEQ multiplex PCR, the TCRdb table keeps only in-frame clones and is missing some. The repertoire has tens of thousands of clones, roughly 90% of them found once; the top ten carry roughly 12%. Germline loops: CDR1 LNHDA, CDR2 SQIVND (reference sequence). This CDR3 has 16 residues. Trimming removed 4 bases at V and 4 bases at J, with 17 bases between. About this clone itself: Its matching antigen is unknown.

This TCR came from an adult who received the AZD1222 COVID-19 vaccine. The chain employs TRBV19 and TRBJ1-3; D gene unclear. Material: peripheral blood, obtained 28 days after the second AZD1222 dose. CDR3: CASSTRLGPTGNTIYF. Here the CDR3 DNA reads TGTGCCAGTAGTACTCGACTCGGACCGACGGGAAACACCATATATTTT.